This TCR beta chain was recorded in a study of T cells expressing NK-cell markers. TCRdb reprocessed the 5' RACE reads and keeps a single row for each CDR3 protein, giving no DNA. The sample's table shows about 160,000 distinct CDR3 sequences. The CDR3 has 13 amino acids. Germline CDR1 reads KGHSH; CDR2 reads LQKENI. The rearrangement links TRBV18 to TRBJ1-5; the TRBD1 assignment by TCRdb is unverifiable without DNA. The source of this sequence is a man aged 18-70 years in good health. Sequenced sample: blood T cells: a sorted CD56 or NKG2C T cell subset, CD4+ or CD8+ T cells, or bulk PBMC T cells (not recorded which). CDR3 protein: CASSRRTRRPQHF. Full variable domain (outside the CDR3, taken from reference TRBV18 and TRBJ1-5): NAGVMQNPRHLVRRRGQEARLRCSPMKGHSHVYWYRQLPEEGLKFMVYLQKENIIDESGMPKERFSAEFPKEGPSILRIQQVVRGDSAAYFCASSRRTRRPQHFGDGTRLSIL.